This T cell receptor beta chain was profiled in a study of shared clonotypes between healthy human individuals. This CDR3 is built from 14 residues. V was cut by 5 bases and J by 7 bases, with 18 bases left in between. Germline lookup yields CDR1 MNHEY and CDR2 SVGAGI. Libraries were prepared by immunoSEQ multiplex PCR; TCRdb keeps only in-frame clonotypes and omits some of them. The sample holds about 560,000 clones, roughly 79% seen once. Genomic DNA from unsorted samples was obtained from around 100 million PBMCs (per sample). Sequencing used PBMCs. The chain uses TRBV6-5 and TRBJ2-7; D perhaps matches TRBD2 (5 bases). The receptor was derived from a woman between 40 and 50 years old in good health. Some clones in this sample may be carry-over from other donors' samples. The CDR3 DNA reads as TGTGCCAGCAGTCGTAGCGTGCCCTTGTGGGAGCAGTACTTC. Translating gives CASSRSVPLWEQYF.